The sequence of this T cell receptor (beta chain) was determined in a study of T cell clonotyping in hematopoietic cell transplantation. The CDR3 consists of 13 residues. Trimming removed 7 bases from V and 1 base from J, with 7 bases in between. Germline-derived CDR1 and CDR2 are MNHNS and SASEGT. TCRdb keeps only in-frame clones here, not all; method: immunoSEQ multiplex PCR. The data hold 2,100 or so clones, with around 94% observed a single time. Specimen: peripheral blood mononuclear cells. The sequence came from a man aged 50 to 59 in good health. Some clones in this sample may be carry-over from other donors' samples. The chain has TRBV6-1 and TRBJ2-2; unclear D gene. CDR3 sequence reads: CASTPVNTGELFF. In nucleotides, the CDR3 is TGTGCCAGCACTCCGGTGAACACCGGGGAGCTGTTTTTT.